This is a list of T cell receptor beta chains from one sample in a study of a mutant IDH1 vaccine in newly diagnosed glioma. Using immunoSEQ multiplex PCR, the repertoire was profiled, and TCRdb retains in-frame clones only, with some absent. The sample consists of about 30,000 clones, just under 80% of them appearing once. The antigens of these receptors remain unknown. The sample in question was PBMCs, obtained from a glioma patient whose treatment included an IDH1 peptide vaccine. Receptors originate from a man aged 25-45 years with glioma. The CDR3 runs from the conserved cysteine through the conserved F or W. D genes are given only for firm matches. The listing skips clone size in some rows; elsewhere it reads once, few, many or a size class.

cdr3_aa cdr3_nt clone_size cdr3_length v_call d_call j_call
CASSYLSGSGELFF TGTGCCAGCAGTTACCTCTCGGGGTCCGGGGAGCTGTTTTTT NA 14 TRBV6-5 NA TRBJ2-2
CASSSSNNQPQHF TGTGCCAGCAGCTCGTCGAACAATCAGCCCCAGCATTTT NA 13 TRBV7-8 NA TRBJ1-5
CASSLPQGNTEAFF TGTGCCAGCAGCTTGCCCCAGGGGAACACTGAAGCTTTCTTT NA 14 TRBV5-4 NA TRBJ1-1
CASSQGGGWTEAFF TGTGCCAGCAGCCAGGGGGGGGGTTGGACTGAAGCTTTCTTT NA 14 TRBV7-9 TRBD1 TRBJ1-1
CASSLGVRGAGANVLTF TGTGCCAGCAGCTTAGGGGTCAGGGGGGCAGGGGCCAACGTCCTGACTTTC NA 17 TRBV7-6 NA TRBJ2-6
CASSEALDPNYGYTF TGTGCCAGCAGTGAAGCGCTCGACCCCAACTATGGCTACACCTTC NA 15 TRBV6-1 NA TRBJ1-2
CASRTDDRVRAEAFF TGTGCCAGCAGAACCGACGACAGGGTGCGCGCTGAAGCTTTCTTT NA 15 TRBV27 TRBD1 TRBJ1-1
CASSLLVTAEGEKLFF TGTGCCAGCAGTTTGCTTGTGACAGCCGAAGGTGAAAAACTGTTTTTT NA 16 TRBV28 NA TRBJ1-4
CASSEREGARGEKLFF TGTGCCAGCAGTGAACGGGAGGGGGCACGAGGTGAAAAACTGTTTTTT NA 16 TRBV6-1 TRBD1 TRBJ1-4
CASSYQGNQPQHF TGTGCCAGCTCTTACCAGGGTAATCAGCCCCAGCATTTT NA 13 TRBV18 NA TRBJ1-5
CASSLEIGDGSYEQYF TGTGCCAGCAGCTTGGAAATCGGGGACGGTTCCTACGAGCAGTACTTC NA 16 TRBV5-4 NA TRBJ2-7
CAWGRGEKLFF TGTGCCTGGGGCCGGGGTGAAAAACTGTTTTTT NA 11 TRBV30 NA TRBJ1-4
CASSPGGQGKANYGYTF TGTGCCAGCAGCCCTGGGGGACAGGGGAAAGCTAACTATGGCTACACCTTC once 17 TRBV5-4 TRBD1 TRBJ1-2
CASSSELNTEAFF TGTGCCAGCAGTTCGGAGCTGAACACTGAAGCTTTCTTT NA 13 TRBV6-4 NA TRBJ1-1
CASSMGLQGPTDTQYF TGCGCCAGCTCAATGGGACTGCAGGGTCCCACAGATACGCAGTATTTT NA 16 TRBV5-1 NA TRBJ2-3
CSVEEASGGISTDTQYF TGCAGCGTTGAAGAAGCTAGCGGGGGGATCAGCACAGATACGCAGTATTTT NA 17 TRBV29-1 TRBD2 TRBJ2-3